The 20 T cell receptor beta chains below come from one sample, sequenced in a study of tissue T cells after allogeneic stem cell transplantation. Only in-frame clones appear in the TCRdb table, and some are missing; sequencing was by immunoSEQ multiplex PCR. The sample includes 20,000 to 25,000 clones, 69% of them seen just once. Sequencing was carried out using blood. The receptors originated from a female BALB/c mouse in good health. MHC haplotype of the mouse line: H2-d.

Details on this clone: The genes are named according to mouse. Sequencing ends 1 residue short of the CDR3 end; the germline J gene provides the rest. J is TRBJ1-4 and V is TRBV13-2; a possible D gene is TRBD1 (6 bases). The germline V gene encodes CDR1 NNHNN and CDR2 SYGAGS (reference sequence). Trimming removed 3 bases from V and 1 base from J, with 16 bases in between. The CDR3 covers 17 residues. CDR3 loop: CASGGTGRGASNERLFF. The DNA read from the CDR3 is TGTGCCAGCGGTGGAACAGGGAGAGGGGCTTCCAACGAAAGATTATTT.

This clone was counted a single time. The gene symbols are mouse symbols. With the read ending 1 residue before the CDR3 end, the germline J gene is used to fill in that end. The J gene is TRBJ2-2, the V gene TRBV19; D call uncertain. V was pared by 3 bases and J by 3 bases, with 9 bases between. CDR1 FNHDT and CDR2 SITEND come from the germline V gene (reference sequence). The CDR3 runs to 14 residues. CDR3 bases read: TGTGCCAGCAGTACGGGGTGGGACACCGGGCAGCTCTAC. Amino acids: CASSTGWDTGQLY. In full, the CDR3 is CASSTGWDTGQLYF.

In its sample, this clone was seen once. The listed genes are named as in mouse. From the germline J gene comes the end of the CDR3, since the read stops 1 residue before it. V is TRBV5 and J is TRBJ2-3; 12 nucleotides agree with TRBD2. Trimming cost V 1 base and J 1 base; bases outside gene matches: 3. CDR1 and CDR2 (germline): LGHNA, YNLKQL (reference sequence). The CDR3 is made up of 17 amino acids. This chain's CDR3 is CASSQGGTGGRAETLYF. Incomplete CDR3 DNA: TGTGCCAGCAGCCAAGGGGGGACTGGGGGGCGTGCAGAAACGCTGTAT.

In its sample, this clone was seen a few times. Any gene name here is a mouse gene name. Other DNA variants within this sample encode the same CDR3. CDR3 loop: CASSYGGSSYEQYF. The CDR3 bases that were read are TGTGCCAGCAGCTATGGGGGGAGCTCCTATGAACAGTAC. The chain has TRBV4 and TRBJ2-7; TRBD2 matches at 7 bases. The read falls 1 residue short of the CDR3 end, and the missing part is taken from the germline J gene. CDR1 is LGHDT and CDR2 is YNNKQL in the germline V gene (reference sequence). Losses at the gene ends were 3 bases for V and 0 bases for J; bases not matched to a gene: 2. The CDR3 covers 14 residues.

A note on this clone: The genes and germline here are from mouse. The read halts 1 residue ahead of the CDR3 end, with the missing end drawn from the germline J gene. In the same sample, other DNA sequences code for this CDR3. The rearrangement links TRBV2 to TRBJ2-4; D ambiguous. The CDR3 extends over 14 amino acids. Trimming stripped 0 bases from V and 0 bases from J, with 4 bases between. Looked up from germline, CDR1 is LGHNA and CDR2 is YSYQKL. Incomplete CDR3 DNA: TGTGCCAGCAGCCAAGATGGTAGTCAAAACACCTTGTAC. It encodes CASSQDGSQNTLY. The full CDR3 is CASSQDGSQNTLYF.

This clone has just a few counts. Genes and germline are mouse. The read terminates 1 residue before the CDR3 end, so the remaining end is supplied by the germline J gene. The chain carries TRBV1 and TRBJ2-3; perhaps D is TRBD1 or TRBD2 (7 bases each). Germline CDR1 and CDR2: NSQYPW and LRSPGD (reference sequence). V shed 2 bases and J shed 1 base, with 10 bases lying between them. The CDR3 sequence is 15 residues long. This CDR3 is CTCSAPGGGAETLYF. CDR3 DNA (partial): TGCACCTGCAGTGCACCAGGGGGGGGTGCAGAAACGCTGTAT. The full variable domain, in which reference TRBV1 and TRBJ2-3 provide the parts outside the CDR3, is VTLLEQNPRWRLVPRGQAVNLRCILKNSQYPWMSWYQQDLQKQLQWLFTLRSPGDKEVKSLPGADYLATRVTDTELRLQVANMSQGRTLYCTCSAPGGGAETLYFGSGTRLTVL.

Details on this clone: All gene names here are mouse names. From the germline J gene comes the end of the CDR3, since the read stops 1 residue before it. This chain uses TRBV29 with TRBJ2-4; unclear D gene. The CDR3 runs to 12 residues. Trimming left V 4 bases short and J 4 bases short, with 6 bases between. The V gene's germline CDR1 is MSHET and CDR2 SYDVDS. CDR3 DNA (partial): TGTGCTAGCAGTTCGGGGAAAAACACCTTGTAC. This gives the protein CASSSGKNTLY. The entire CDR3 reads CASSSGKNTLYF. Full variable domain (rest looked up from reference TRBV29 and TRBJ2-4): DMKVTQMPRYLIKRMGENVLLECGQDMSHETMYWYRQDPGLGLQLIYISYDVDSNSEGDIPKGYRVSRKKREHFSLILDSAKTNQTSVYFCASSSGKNTLYFGAGTRLSVL.

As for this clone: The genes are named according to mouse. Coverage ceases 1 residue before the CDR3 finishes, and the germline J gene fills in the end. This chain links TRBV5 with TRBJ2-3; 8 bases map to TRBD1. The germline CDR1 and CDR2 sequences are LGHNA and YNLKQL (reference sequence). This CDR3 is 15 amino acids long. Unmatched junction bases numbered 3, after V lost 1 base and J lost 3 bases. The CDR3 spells CASSQGTGLAETLYF. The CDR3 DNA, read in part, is TGTGCCAGCAGCCAAGGGACAGGGTTGGCAGAAACGCTGTAT.

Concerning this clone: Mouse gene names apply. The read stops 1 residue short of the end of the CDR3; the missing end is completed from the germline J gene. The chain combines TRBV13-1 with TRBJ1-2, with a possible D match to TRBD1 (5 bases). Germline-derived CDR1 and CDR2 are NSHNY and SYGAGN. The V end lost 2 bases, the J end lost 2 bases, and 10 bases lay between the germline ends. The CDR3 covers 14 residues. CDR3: CASSEAGSNSDYTF. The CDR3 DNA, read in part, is TGTGCCAGCAGTGAAGCAGGGAGTAACTCCGACTACACC.

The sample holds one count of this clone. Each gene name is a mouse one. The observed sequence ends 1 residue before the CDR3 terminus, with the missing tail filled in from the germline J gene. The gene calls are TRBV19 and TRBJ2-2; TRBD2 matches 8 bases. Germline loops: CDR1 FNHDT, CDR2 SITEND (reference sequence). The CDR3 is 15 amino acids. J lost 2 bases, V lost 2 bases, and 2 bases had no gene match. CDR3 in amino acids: CASSIGGGNTGQLYF. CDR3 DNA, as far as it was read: TGTGCCAGCAGTATTGGGGGGGGCAACACCGGGCAGCTCTAC.

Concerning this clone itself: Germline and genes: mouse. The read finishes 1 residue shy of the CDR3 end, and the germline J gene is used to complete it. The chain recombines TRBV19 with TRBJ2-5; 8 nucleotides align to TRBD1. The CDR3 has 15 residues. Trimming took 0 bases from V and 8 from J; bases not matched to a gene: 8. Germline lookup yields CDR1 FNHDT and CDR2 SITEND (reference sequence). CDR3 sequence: CASSIGGRGRGTQYF. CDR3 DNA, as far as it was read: TGTGCCAGCAGTATAGGAGGCAGGGGGCGCGGCACCCAGTAC.

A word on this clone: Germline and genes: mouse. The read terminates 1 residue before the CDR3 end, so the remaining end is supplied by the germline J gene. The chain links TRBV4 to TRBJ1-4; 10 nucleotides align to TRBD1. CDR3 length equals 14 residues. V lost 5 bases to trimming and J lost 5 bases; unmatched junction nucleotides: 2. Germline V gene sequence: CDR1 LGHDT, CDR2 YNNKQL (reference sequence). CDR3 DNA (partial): TGTGCCAGCAGCCGGGACAGGGGAAACGAAAGATTATTT. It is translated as CASSRDRGNERLF. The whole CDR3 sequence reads CASSRDRGNERLFF.

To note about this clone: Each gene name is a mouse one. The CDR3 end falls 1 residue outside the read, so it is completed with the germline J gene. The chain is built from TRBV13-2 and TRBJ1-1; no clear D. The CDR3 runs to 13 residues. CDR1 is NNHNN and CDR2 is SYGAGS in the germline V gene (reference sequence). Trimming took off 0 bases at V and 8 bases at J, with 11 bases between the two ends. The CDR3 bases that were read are TGTGCCAGCGGTGATGCCCGGGTCGGGGAAGTCTTC. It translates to CASGDARVGEVF. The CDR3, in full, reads CASGDARVGEVFF.

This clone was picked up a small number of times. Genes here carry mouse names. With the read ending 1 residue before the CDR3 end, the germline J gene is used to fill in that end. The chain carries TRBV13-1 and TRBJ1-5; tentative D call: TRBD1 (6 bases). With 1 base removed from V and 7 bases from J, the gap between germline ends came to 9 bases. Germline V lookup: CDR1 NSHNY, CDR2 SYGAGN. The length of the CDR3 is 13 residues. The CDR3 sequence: CASSDPGHQAPLF. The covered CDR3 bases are TGTGCCAGCAGTGATCCGGGACATCAGGCTCCGCTT.

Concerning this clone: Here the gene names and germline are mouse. CDR3 protein: CTCSAEAGRANTEVFF. The CDR3 DNA, read in part, is TGCACCTGCAGTGCAGAGGCGGGACGGGCAAACACAGAAGTCTTC. The chain is built from TRBV1 and TRBJ1-1, with a weak D call TRBD1 (5 bases). From the germline J gene comes the end of the CDR3, since the read stops 1 residue before it. The CDR3 is made up of 16 amino acids. In germline, CDR1 is NSQYPW, CDR2 LRSPGD (reference sequence). The ends were cut back, 0 bases at V and 0 bases at J, with 11 bases in the middle.

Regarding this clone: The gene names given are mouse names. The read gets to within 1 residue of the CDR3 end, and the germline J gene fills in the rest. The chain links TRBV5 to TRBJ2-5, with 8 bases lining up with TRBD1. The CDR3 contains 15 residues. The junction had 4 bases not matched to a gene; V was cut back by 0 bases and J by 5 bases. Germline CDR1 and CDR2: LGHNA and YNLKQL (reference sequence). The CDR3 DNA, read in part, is TGTGCCAGCAGCCAAGATGCAGGGGGCGGAGACACCCAGTAC. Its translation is CASSQDAGGGDTQY. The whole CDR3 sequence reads CASSQDAGGGDTQYF.

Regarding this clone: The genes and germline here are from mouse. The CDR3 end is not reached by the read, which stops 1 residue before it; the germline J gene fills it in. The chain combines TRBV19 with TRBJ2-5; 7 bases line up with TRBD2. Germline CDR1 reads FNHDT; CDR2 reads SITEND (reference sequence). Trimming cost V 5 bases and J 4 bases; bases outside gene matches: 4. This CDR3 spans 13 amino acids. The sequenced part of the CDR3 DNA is TGTGCCAGCAGACCGGGACTGAAAGACACCCAGTAC. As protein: CASRPGLKDTQY. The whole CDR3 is CASRPGLKDTQYF.

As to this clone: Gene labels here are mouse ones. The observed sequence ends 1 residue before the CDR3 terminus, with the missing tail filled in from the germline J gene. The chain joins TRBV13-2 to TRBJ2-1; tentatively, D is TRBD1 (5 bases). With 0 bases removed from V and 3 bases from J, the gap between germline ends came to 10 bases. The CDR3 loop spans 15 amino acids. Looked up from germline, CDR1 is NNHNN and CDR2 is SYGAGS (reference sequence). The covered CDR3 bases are TGTGCCAGCGGTGATGCAGGGAGGGGCTATGCTGAGCAGTTC. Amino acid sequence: CASGDAGRGYAEQF. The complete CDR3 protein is CASGDAGRGYAEQFF.

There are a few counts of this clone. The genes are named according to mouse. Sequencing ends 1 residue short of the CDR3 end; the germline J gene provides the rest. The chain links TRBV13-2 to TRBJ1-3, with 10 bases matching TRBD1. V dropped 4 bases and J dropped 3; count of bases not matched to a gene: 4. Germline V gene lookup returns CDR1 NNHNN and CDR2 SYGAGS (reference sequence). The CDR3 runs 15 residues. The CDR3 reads CASGPRDRGGNTLYF. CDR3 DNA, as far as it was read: TGTGCCAGCGGTCCCCGGGACAGGGGTGGAAATACGCTCTAT.

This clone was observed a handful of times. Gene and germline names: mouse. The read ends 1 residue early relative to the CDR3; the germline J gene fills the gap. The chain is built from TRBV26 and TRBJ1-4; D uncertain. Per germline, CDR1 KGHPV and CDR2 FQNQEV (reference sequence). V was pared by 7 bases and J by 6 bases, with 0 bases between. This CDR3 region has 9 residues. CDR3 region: CASNERLFF. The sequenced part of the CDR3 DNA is TGTGCCAGCAACGAAAGATTATTT.